This passage covers 6 T cell receptor beta chains from one sample sequenced in a study of T cell responses to AZD1222 COVID-19 vaccine. Method: immunoSEQ multiplex PCR; TCRdb's copy keeps in-frame clones and lacks some. The sample has 150,000 to 200,000 clones, around 90% seen once. Sequences were derived from peripheral blood, sampled 28 days after the second AZD1222 dose. The receptors originated from an adult who received the AZD1222 COVID-19 vaccine.

This rearrangement joins TRBV7-2 to TRBJ2-3; D not resolved. V lost 2 bases and J 3 bases, leaving 3 bases between the germline ends. Per germline, CDR1 SGHTA and CDR2 FQGNSA. The CDR3 is 12 residues long. CDR3 sequence: CASSLWTDTQYF. In DNA, the CDR3 is TGTGCCAGCAGCTTATGGACAGATACGCAGTATTTT.

The chain is built from TRBV10-1 and TRBJ2-7, with 8 positions matching TRBD2. Losses at the gene ends were 8 bases for V and 8 bases for J; bases not matched to a gene: 11. Looked up from germline, CDR1 is WNHNN and CDR2 is SYGVQD (reference sequence). The CDR3 sequence is 13 residues long. The CDR3 sequence: CASRAGGEGKQYF. The CDR3 DNA reads as TGCGCCAGCCGGGCGGGAGGCGAAGGGAAGCAGTACTTC.

J is TRBJ2-7 and V is TRBV5-4; D not resolved. Germline-derived CDR1 and CDR2 are SGHNT and YYREEE (reference sequence). Trimming removed 5 bases at V and 7 bases at J, with 7 bases between. The CDR3 runs 10 residues. DNA for the CDR3: TGTGCCAGCAGGATTAGGGAGCAGTACTTC. This encodes CASRIREQYF.

The chain carries TRBV7-9 and TRBJ1-2; unclear D gene. Germline V gives CDR1 SEHNR, CDR2 FQNEAQ (reference sequence). The germline V and J ends were trimmed by 3 bases and 7 bases, with 15 bases remaining between them. The CDR3 sequence is 14 residues long. CDR3 DNA sequence: TGTGCCAGCAGCTTTAACGCTCCCCTGGGTGGCTACACCTTC. This translates into CASSFNAPLGGYTF.

This chain uses TRBV5-6 with TRBJ1-2, with TRBD1 identical over 11 bases. The CDR3 consists of 13 residues. The germline gives CDR1 SGHDT, CDR2 YYEEEE. Trimming at V came to 2 bases and at J to 9 bases, leaving 3 bases not matched to a gene. Here the CDR3 DNA reads TGTGCCAGCAGCTTTGGACAGGGGGCGAGCTACACCTTC. Protein: CASSFGQGASYTF.

The table lists this clone with a few counts. V and J are TRBV5-1 and TRBJ1-1, with 9 bases that match TRBD1. The germline V gene encodes CDR1 SGHRS and CDR2 YFSETQ. CDR3 length: 18 amino acids. With V trimmed by 4 bases and J by 0 bases, 13 bases remained unmatched. The DNA of the CDR3 is TGCGCCAGCAGCCCTAATTCCGGGACAGGGACAGTGAACACTGAAGCTTTCTTT. Protein product: CASSPNSGTGTVNTEAFF.